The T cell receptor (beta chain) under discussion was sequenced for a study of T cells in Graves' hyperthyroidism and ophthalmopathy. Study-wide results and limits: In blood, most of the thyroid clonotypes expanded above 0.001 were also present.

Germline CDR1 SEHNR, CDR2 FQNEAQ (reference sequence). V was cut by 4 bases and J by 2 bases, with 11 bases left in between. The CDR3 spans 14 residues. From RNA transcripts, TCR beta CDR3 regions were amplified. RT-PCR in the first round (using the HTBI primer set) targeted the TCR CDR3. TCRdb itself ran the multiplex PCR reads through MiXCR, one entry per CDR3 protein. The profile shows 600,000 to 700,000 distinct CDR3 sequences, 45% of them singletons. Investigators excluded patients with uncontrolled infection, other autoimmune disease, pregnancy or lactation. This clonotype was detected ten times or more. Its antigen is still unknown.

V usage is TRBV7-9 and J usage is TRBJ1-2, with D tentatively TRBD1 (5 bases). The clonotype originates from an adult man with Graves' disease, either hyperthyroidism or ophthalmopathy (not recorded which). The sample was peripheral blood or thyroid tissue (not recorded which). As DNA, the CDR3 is TGTGCCAGCAGCTCCACCAGGGTAAACTATGGCTACACCTTC. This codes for CASSSTRVNYGYTF.